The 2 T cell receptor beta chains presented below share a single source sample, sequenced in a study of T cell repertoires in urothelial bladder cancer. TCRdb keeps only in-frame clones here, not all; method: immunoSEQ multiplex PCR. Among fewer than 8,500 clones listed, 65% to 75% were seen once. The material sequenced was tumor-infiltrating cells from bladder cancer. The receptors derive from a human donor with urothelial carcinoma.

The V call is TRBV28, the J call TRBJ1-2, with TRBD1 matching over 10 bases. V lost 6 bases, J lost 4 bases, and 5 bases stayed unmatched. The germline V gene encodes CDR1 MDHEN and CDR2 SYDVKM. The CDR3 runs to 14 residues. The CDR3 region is CASSQRTGGYGYTF. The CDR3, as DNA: TGTGCCAGCAGCCAGAGGACAGGGGGCTATGGCTACACCTTC.

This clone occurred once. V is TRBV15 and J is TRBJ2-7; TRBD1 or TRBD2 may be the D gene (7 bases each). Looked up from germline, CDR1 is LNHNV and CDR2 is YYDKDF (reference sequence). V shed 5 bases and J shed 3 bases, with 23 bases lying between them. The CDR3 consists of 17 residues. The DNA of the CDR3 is TGTGCCACCAGCGTATTAAGGGAGGGCAGGGGGATCTACGAGCAGTACTTC. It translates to CATSVLREGRGIYEQYF.